This T cell receptor (beta chain) was sequenced for a study of T cell changes during pregnancy in multiple sclerosis. This clone was found a few times. TCRdb's copy holds only in-frame clones and misses some; the assay was immunoSEQ multiplex PCR. The data contain around 83,000 clones, around 90% of them singletons. Germline V CDR1 and CDR2: SQVTM, ANQGSEA. The ends lost 6 bases at V and 5 bases at J; junction bases unmatched: 3. The CDR3 is 11 amino acids. This TCR derives from a female donor with multiple sclerosis, enrolled in a pregnancy study. V is TRBV29-1 and J is TRBJ1-2; TRBD1 matches 7 bases. Sequencing used CD4+ T cells from peripheral blood mononuclear cells, obtained in the second trimester of pregnancy. CDR3 sequence reads: CSVGQLYGYTF. CDR3 nucleotides: TGCAGCGTGGGACAGTTATATGGCTACACCTTC.